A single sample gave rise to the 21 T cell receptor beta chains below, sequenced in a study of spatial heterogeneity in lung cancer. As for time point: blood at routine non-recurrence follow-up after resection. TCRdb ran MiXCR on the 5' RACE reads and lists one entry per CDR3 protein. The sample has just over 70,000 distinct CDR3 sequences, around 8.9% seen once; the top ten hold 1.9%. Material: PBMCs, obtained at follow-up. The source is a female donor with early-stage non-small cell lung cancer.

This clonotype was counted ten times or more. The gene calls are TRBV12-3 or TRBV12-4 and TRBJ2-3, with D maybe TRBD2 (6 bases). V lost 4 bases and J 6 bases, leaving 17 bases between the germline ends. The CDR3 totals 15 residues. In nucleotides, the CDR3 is TGTGCCAGCAGTTGGGAGGAGGAGGGTACTGATACGCAGTATTTT. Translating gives CASSWEEEGTDTQYF.

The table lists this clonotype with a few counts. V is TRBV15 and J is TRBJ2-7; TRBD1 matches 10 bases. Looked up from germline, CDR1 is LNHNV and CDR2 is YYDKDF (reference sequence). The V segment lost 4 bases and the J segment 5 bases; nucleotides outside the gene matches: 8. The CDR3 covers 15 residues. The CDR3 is CATSIRGQGWDEQYF. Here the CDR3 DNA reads TGTGCCACCAGCATCAGGGGACAGGGGTGGGACGAGCAGTACTTC.

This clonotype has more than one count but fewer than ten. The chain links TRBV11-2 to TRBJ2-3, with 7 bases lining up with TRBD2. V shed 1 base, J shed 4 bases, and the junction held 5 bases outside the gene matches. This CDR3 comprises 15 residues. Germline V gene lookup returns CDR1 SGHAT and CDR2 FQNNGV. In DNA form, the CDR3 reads TGTGCCAGCAGCTTAGGAGGGAGGGCCTCAGATACGCAGTATTTT. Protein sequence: CASSLGGRASDTQYF. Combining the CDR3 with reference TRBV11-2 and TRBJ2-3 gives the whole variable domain EAGVAQSPRYKIIEKRQSVAFWCNPISGHATLYWYQQILGQGPKLLIQFQNNGVVDDSQLPKDRFSAERLKGVDSTLKIQPAKLEDSAVYLCASSLGGRASDTQYFGPGTRLTVL.

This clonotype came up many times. The CDR3 region is CASSLGTPGLAVEQYF. The CDR3, as DNA: TGTGCCAGCAGCTTAGGTACCCCCGGGCTAGCGGTCGAGCAGTACTTC. The gene calls are TRBV7-9 and TRBJ2-7, with 7 bases fitting TRBD2. The CDR3 is 16 residues long. V was pared by 1 base and J by 6 bases, with 12 bases of the junction left unmatched. Germline values: CDR1 SEHNR, CDR2 FQNEAQ (reference sequence). Looking up the rest from reference TRBV7-9 and TRBJ2-7 gives the full variable domain: DTGVSQNPRHKITKRGQNVTFRCDPISEHNRLYWYRQTLGQGPEFLTYFQNEAQLEKSRLLSDRFSAERPKGSFSTLEIQRTEQGDSAMYLCASSLGTPGLAVEQYFGPGTRLTVT.

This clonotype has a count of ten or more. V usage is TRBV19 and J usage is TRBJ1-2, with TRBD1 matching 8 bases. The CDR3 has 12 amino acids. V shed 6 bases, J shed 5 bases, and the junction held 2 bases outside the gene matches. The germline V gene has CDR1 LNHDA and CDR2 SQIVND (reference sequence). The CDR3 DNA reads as TGTGCCAGTAGGGACAGGGCGTATGGCTACACCTTC. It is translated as CASRDRAYGYTF.

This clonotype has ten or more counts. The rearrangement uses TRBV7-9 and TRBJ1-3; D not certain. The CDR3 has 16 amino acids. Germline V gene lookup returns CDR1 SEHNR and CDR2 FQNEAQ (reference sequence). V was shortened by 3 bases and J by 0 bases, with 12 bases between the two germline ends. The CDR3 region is CASSFRGWNSGNTIYF. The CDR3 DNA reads TGTGCCAGCAGCTTTCGGGGATGGAACTCTGGAAACACCATATATTTT.

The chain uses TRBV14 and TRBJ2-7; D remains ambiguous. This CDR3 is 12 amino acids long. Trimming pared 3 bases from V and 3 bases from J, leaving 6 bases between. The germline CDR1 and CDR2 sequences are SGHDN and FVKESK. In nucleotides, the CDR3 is TGTGCCAGCAGCCATTGGGACTACGAGCAGTACTTC. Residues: CASSHWDYEQYF.

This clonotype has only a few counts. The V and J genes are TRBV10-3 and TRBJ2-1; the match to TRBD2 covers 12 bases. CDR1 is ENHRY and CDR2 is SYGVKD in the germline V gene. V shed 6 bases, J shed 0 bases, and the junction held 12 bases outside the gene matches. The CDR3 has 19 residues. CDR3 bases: TGTGCCATCAGATCTGACGGGACTAGCGGGCTAAGCTCCTACAATGAGCAGTTCTTC. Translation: CAIRSDGTSGLSSYNEQFF.

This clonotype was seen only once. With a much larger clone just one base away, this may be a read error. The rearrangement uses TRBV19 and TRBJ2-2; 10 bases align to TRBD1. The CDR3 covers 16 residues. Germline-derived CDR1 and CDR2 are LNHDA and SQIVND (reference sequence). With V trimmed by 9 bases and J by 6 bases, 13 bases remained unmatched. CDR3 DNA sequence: TGTGCCAGCTCCAACCCCGGGACAGGGGCGTCCGGGGAGCTGTTTTTT. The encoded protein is CASSNPGTGASGELFF. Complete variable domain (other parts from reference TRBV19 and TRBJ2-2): DGGITQSPKYLFRKEGQNVTLSCEQNLNHDAMYWYRQDPGQGLRLIYYSQIVNDFQKGDIAEGYSVSREKKESFPLTVTSAQKNPTAFYLCASSNPGTGASGELFFGEGSRLTVL.

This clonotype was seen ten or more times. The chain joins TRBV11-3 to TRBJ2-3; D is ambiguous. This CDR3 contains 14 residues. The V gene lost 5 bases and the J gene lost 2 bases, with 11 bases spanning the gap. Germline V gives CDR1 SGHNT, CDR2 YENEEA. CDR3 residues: CASSPTTSTDTQYF. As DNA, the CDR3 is TGTGCCAGCAGCCCAACGACATCCACAGATACGCAGTATTTT.

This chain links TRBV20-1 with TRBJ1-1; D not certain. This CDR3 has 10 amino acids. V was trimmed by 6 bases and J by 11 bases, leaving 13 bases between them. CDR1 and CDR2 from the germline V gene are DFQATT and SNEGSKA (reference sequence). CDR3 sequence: CSAYEEAAFF. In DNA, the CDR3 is TGCAGTGCCTATGAGGAAGCTGCTTTCTTT.

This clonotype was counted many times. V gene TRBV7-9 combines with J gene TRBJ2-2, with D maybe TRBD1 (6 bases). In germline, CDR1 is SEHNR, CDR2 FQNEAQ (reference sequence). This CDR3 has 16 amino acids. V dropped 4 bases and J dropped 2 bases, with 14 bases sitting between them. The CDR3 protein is CASSSGRTDNTGELFF. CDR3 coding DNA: TGTGCCAGCAGCTCCGGCAGGACAGATAACACCGGGGAGCTGTTTTTT.

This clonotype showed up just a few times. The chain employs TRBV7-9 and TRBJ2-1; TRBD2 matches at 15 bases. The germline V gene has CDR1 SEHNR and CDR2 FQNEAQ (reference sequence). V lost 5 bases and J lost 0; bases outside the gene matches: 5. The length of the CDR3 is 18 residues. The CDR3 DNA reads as TGTGCCAGCAGCGGACTAGCGGGAGGGTCAGACTCCTACAATGAGCAGTTCTTC. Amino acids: CASSGLAGGSDSYNEQFF.

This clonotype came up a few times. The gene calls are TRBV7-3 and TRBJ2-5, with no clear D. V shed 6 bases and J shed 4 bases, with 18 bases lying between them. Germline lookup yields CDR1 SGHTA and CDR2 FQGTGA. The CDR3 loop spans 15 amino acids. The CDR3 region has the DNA TGTGCCAGCAGTTTTGGAGCGCGCCTCGGAGAGACCCAGTACTTC. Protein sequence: CASSFGARLGETQYF. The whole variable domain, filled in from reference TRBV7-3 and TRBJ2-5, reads GAGVSQTPSNKVTEKGKYVELRCDPISGHTALYWYRQSLGQGPEFLIYFQGTGAADDSGLPNDRFFAVRPEGSVSTLKIQRTERGDSAVYLCASSFGARLGETQYFGPGTRLLVL.

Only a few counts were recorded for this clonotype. CDR3 loop: CASSLGGTAKNIQYF. The DNA for the CDR3 is TGTGCCAGCAGCTTGGGAGGCACGGCCAAAAACATTCAGTACTTC. The rearrangement uses TRBV11-3 and TRBJ2-4; D is possibly TRBD2 (6 bases). V was shortened by 3 bases and J by 1 base, with 10 bases between the two germline ends. Germline values: CDR1 SGHNT, CDR2 YENEEA. This CDR3 is built from 15 residues.

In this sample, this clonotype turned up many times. The DNA for the CDR3 is TGTGCCAGCAGCTCTCAGACTAGCGGGAAAAATGAGCAGTTCTTC. Its protein is CASSSQTSGKNEQFF. This chain links TRBV11-3 with TRBJ2-1, with TRBD2 identical over 11 bases. Germline CDR1 reads SGHNT; CDR2 reads YENEEA. V gave up 4 bases and J gave up 7 bases; unmatched junction bases: 6. The CDR3 contains 15 residues.

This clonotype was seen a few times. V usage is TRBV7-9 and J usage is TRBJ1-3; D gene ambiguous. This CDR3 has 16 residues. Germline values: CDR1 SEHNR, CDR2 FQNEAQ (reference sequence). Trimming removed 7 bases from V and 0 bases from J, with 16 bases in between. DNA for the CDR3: TGTGCCAGCAAAATGTGGCAGATGAGCTCTGGAAACACCATATATTTT. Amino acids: CASKMWQMSSGNTIYF.

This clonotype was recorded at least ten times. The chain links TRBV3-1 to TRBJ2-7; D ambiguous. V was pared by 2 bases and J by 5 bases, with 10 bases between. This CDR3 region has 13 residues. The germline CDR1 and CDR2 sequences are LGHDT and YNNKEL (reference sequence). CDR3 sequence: CASSQLSGDEQYF. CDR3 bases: TGTGCCAGCAGCCAATTGTCAGGAGACGAGCAGTACTTC.

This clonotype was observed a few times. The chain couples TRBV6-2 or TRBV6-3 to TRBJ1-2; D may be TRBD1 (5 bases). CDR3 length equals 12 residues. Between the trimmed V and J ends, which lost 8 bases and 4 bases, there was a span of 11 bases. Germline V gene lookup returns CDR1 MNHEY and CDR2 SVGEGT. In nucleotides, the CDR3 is TGTGCCAGCTCCGGGACCGCCTATGGCTACACCTTC. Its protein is CASSGTAYGYTF.

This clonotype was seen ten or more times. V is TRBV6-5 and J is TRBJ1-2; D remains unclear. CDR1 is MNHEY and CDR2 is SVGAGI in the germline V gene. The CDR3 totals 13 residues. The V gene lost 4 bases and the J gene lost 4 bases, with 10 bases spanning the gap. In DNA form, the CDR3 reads TGTGCCAGCAGTTCCTTGACGGTCTATGGCTACACCTTC. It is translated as CASSSLTVYGYTF.

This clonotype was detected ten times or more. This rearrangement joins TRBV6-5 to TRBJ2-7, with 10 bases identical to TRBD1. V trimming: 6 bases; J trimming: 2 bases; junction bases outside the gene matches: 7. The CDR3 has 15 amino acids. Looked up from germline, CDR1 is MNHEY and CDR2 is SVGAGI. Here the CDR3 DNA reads TGTGCCAGCAGACCCCGGGACAGGGGCACCTACGAGCAGTACTTC. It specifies CASRPRDRGTYEQYF.